This T cell receptor (beta chain) was sequenced in a study of neoadjuvant nivolumab and ipilimumab in lung cancer. Overall study: Patients got nivolumab 3 mg/kg on days 1, 15 and 29; combination added ipilimumab 1 mg/kg day 1. Whole-study results and caveats: Only two of four nivolumab-treated tumors gained richness and clonality by surgery. Blood richness before therapy tracked richness in tumors resected after neoadjuvant therapy. TCR receptors were sequenced in few samples.

Clones were sequenced by immunoSEQ multiplex PCR, and TCRdb holds only the in-frame ones, with some missing. The sample has about 7,000 clones; approximately 83% are singletons. Losses at the gene ends were 5 bases for V and 1 base for J; bases not matched to a gene: 2. The germline gives CDR1 SGHNT, CDR2 YENEEA. CDR3 size: 15 residues. This clone showed up just once. Antigen specificity is unknown. Sequences were derived from tumor tissue, sampled after neoadjuvant nivolumab, alone or with ipilimumab, at or shortly before surgery. This sequence was found in an adult with non-small cell lung cancer. The chain joins TRBV11-3 to TRBJ2-6; 7 nucleotides agree with TRBD1. CDR3 region: CASSQTGSGANVLTF. The CDR3 DNA follows: TGTGCCAGCAGCCAGACAGGGTCTGGGGCCAACGTCCTGACTTTC.